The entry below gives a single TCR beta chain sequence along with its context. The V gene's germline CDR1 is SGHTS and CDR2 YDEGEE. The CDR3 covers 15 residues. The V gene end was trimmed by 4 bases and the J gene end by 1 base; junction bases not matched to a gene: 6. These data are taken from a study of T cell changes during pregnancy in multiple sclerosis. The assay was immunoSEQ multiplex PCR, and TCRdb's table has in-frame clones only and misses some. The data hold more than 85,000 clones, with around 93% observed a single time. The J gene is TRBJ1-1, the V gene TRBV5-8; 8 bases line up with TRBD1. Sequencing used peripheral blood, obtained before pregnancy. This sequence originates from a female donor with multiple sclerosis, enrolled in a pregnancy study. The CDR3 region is CASSPQGAWNTEAFF. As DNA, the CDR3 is TGTGCCAGCAGCCCTCAGGGGGCGTGGAACACTGAAGCTTTCTTT.